This TCR beta chain was sequenced during a study of Graves' ophthalmopathy and Graves' hyperthyroidism. Study-wide context: At the time of initial diagnosis and before any treatment, peripheral blood was collected.

Other autoimmune diseases, uncontrolled infections, pregnancy or lactation ruled patients out of participation. CDR3 length equals 14 residues. The V end was cut by 6 bases, the J end by 0 bases, with 9 bases between. Germline V lookup: CDR1 LNHNV, CDR2 YYDKDF (reference sequence). The authors amplified TCR beta CDR3 regions, and they did so from RNA transcripts for repertoire sequencing. Investigators did first-round RT-PCR with HTBI primers, then second-round multiplex PCR. TCRdb reanalysed the multiplex PCR reads using MiXCR and keeps one entry per CDR3 protein. Found here are almost 750,000 distinct CDR3 sequences, around 40% of them singletons; the top ten hold approximately 46%. Notes on this clonotype: Its target is unknown.

Study results and limitations: Most clonotypes expanded in thyroid above 0.001 frequency were present in blood too.

Specimen: peripheral blood. The rearrangement joins TRBV15 to TRBJ1-3; D gene uncertain. This TCR was sampled from an adult man with Graves' ophthalmopathy. The CDR3 loop is CATRAPYSGNTIYF. Written as DNA, the CDR3 is TGTGCCACCAGAGCCCCGTACTCTGGAAACACCATATATTTT.